A selection of T cell receptor beta chains follows, all from one sample in a study of cytomegalovirus exposure and HLA in healthy donors. Sequencing was performed with immunoSEQ multiplex PCR; in TCRdb, only in-frame clones are kept and a portion is missing. The sample shows 150,000 to 200,000 clones, around four fifths of them seen only once. The specimen sequenced was PBMCs. The receptors here all came from a female donor in good health and CMV-seronegative. Each CDR3 is given with its conserved first and last residue. Fields, in order: CDR3 protein, CDR3 DNA, J gene, clone size, V gene, D gene. The D gene is left open where the match is weak. For some rows the clone size is stated as once, few or many, or as a class when expanded; others skip it.

CDR3aa: CASSVGTRGGRDEQFF
CDR3nt: TGTGCCAGCAGCGTAGGGACGCGGGGGGGCCGGGATGAGCAGTTCTTC
j_gene: TRBJ2-1
abundance: -
v_gene: TRBV9
d_gene: TRBD2

CDR3aa: CASSLYGTGLYNEKLFF
CDR3nt: TGCGCCAGCAGCCTCTACGGGACAGGACTGTATAATGAAAAACTGTTTTTT
j_gene: TRBJ1-4
abundance: -
v_gene: TRBV4-1
d_gene: TRBD1

CDR3aa: CASSQLQGSTGELFF
CDR3nt: TGTGCCAGCAGCCAATTACAGGGAAGCACCGGGGAGCTGTTTTTT
j_gene: TRBJ2-2
abundance: -
v_gene: TRBV7-9
d_gene: -

CDR3aa: CASSTRGKNTEAFF
CDR3nt: TGTGCCAGCAGCACCAGGGGCAAGAACACTGAAGCTTTCTTT
j_gene: TRBJ1-1
abundance: once
v_gene: TRBV7-6
d_gene: -

CDR3aa: CASSLDTGLDEQYF
CDR3nt: TGTGCCAGCAGCTTAGATACAGGGTTGGACGAGCAGTACTTC
j_gene: TRBJ2-7
abundance: -
v_gene: TRBV11-2
d_gene: -

CDR3aa: CARTSQTSGLNTGELFF
CDR3nt: TGTGCCAGAACATCCCAGACTAGCGGGCTGAACACCGGGGAGCTGTTTTTT
j_gene: TRBJ2-2
abundance: -
v_gene: TRBV2
d_gene: TRBD2

CDR3aa: CAWKLRASSYNEQFF
CDR3nt: TGTGCCTGGAAGTTGCGGGCGAGCTCCTACAATGAGCAGTTCTTC
j_gene: TRBJ2-1
abundance: -
v_gene: TRBV30
d_gene: -

CDR3aa: CASSEDLANGELFF
CDR3nt: TGTGCCAGCAGCGAGGACCTAGCCAACGGGGAGCTGTTTTTT
j_gene: TRBJ2-2
abundance: -
v_gene: TRBV9
d_gene: -

CDR3aa: CASRRRLVGEQFF
CDR3nt: TGTGCCAGCCGCCGACGGCTAGTAGGTGAGCAGTTCTTC
j_gene: TRBJ2-1
abundance: -
v_gene: TRBV7-2
d_gene: -

CDR3aa: CAIRSPGQGVRDTGELFF
CDR3nt: TGTGCCATCCGATCCCCGGGACAGGGGGTGAGAGACACCGGGGAGCTGTTTTTT
j_gene: TRBJ2-2
abundance: few
v_gene: TRBV10-3
d_gene: TRBD1

CDR3aa: CASSRLTGGYEKLFF
CDR3nt: TGCGCCAGCAGCCGTTTGACAGGGGGCTATGAAAAACTGTTTTTT
j_gene: TRBJ1-4
abundance: -
v_gene: TRBV4-3
d_gene: TRBD1

CDR3aa: CASITGQLTDTQYF
CDR3nt: TGTGCCAGCATTACTGGACAGCTCACAGATACGCAGTATTTT
j_gene: TRBJ2-3
abundance: few
v_gene: TRBV28
d_gene: -

CDR3aa: CASSLPGAWEKLFF
CDR3nt: TGTGCCAGCAGTTTACCAGGGGCTTGGGAAAAACTGTTTTTT
j_gene: TRBJ1-4
abundance: -
v_gene: TRBV28
d_gene: -

CDR3aa: CASSLAGTGGYEQYF
CDR3nt: TGTGCCAGCAGCCTCGCCGGGACAGGGGGTTACGAGCAGTACTTC
j_gene: TRBJ2-7
abundance: -
v_gene: TRBV7-9
d_gene: TRBD1

CDR3aa: CASSSTRDINEQFF
CDR3nt: TGTGCCAGCAGCAGCACCCGGGACATCAATGAGCAGTTCTTC
j_gene: TRBJ2-1
abundance: -
v_gene: TRBV7-9
d_gene: -

CDR3aa: CASSPIREAYGYTF
CDR3nt: TGTGCCAGCAGCCCCATTCGGGAGGCCTATGGCTACACCTTC
j_gene: TRBJ1-2
abundance: -
v_gene: TRBV27
d_gene: -

CDR3aa: CASRITGRGNEQFF
CDR3nt: TGTGCCAGCAGAATAACAGGGAGAGGCAATGAGCAGTTCTTC
j_gene: TRBJ2-1
abundance: -
v_gene: TRBV27
d_gene: -

CDR3aa: CASSMGQTQETQYF
CDR3nt: TGTGCCAGTAGTATGGGACAGACACAAGAGACCCAGTACTTC
j_gene: TRBJ2-5
abundance: -
v_gene: TRBV19
d_gene: TRBD1

CDR3aa: CASRTGLAGGPGEQFF
CDR3nt: TGTGCCAGCAGAACGGGACTAGCGGGGGGGCCGGGTGAGCAGTTCTTC
j_gene: TRBJ2-1
abundance: -
v_gene: TRBV28
d_gene: TRBD2

CDR3aa: CASRTRLAGTDTQYF
CDR3nt: TGTGCCAGTAGGACCCGACTAGCCGGCACAGATACGCAGTATTTT
j_gene: TRBJ2-3
abundance: -
v_gene: TRBV19
d_gene: TRBD2

CDR3aa: CASSRTGTSGTDTQYF
CDR3nt: TGCGCCAGCAGCCGAACCGGGACTAGCGGTACAGATACGCAGTATTTT
j_gene: TRBJ2-3
abundance: -
v_gene: TRBV4-1
d_gene: TRBD2

CDR3aa: CASRIRQGGLFF
CDR3nt: TGTGCCAGCAGGATCAGACAGGGCGGGCTGTTTTTT
j_gene: TRBJ2-2
abundance: -
v_gene: TRBV28
d_gene: TRBD1

CDR3aa: CASSSRLFYNEQFF
CDR3nt: TGTGCCAGCAGCTCCCGACTGTTCTACAATGAGCAGTTCTTC
j_gene: TRBJ2-1
abundance: few
v_gene: TRBV7-2
d_gene: -

CDR3aa: CASSLAGQGSYYEQYF
CDR3nt: TGTGCCAGCAGCTTAGCCGGACAGGGGAGTTACTACGAGCAGTACTTC
j_gene: TRBJ2-7
abundance: -
v_gene: TRBV11-2
d_gene: TRBD1

CDR3aa: CASSFWAYEQYF
CDR3nt: TGTGCCAGCAGCTTCTGGGCGTACGAGCAGTACTTC
j_gene: TRBJ2-7
abundance: -
v_gene: TRBV7-2
d_gene: -

CDR3aa: CASSVVGGSEKLFF
CDR3nt: TGTGCCAGCAGCGTAGTAGGGGGTAGTGAAAAACTGTTTTTT
j_gene: TRBJ1-4
abundance: -
v_gene: TRBV9
d_gene: -

CDR3aa: CASSRGAKNIQYF
CDR3nt: TGTGCCAGCAGTAGGGGGGCCAAAAACATTCAGTACTTC
j_gene: TRBJ2-4
abundance: -
v_gene: TRBV7-2
d_gene: -

CDR3aa: CASSISRESSYEQYF
CDR3nt: TGTGCCAGTAGTATCTCCAGGGAAAGCTCCTACGAGCAGTACTTC
j_gene: TRBJ2-7
abundance: -
v_gene: TRBV19
d_gene: -